What follows are 8 T cell receptor beta chains derived from one specimen sequenced in a study of OX40 agonist ivuxolimab in advanced cancers. TCRdb's table, derived via immunoSEQ multiplex PCR, lists solely in-frame clones and lacks some. Of around 39,000 clones in the sample, 65% to 85% were seen once. The material was CD4+ or CD8+ T cells sorted from blood, obtained in a trial of the OX40 agonist ivuxolimab. Receptors were obtained from an adult with an advanced solid tumor such as melanoma, head and neck, liver or kidney cancer.

This chain links TRBV6-5 with TRBJ2-6; D unresolved. Trimming took 3 bases from V and 1 from J, leaving 7 bases between them. The germline gives CDR1 MNHEY, CDR2 SVGAGI. The CDR3 is 15 residues long. DNA of the CDR3: TGTGCCAGCAGTTATGCAGAATCTGGGGCCAACGTCCTGACTTTC. Translated, it gives CASSYAESGANVLTF.

The chain is built from TRBV11-2 and TRBJ2-1, with D possibly matching TRBD2 (6 bases). CDR1 and CDR2 (germline): SGHAT, FQNNGV. The germline V and J ends were trimmed by 5 bases and 7 bases, with 18 bases remaining between them. This CDR3 has 15 residues. The CDR3 loop reads CASSPRSGYYNEQFF. The CDR3 DNA reads as TGTGCCAGCAGCCCCCGTAGCGGATACTATAATGAGCAGTTCTTC.

V and J are TRBV6-6 and TRBJ2-7; 7 nucleotides align to TRBD2. The CDR3 sequence is 16 residues long. The ends lost 5 bases at V and 2 bases at J; junction bases unmatched: 12. CDR1 and CDR2 (germline): MNHNY, SVGAGI (reference sequence). The CDR3: CASSTPGGGSTYEQYF. The CDR3 DNA sequence: TGTGCCAGCAGTACCCCTGGGGGGGGGTCCACCTACGAGCAGTACTTC.

V and J are TRBV29-1 and TRBJ2-3; D uncertain. CDR1 is SQVTM, CDR2 ANQGSEA, per germline. The V end lost 4 bases, the J end lost 0 bases, and 5 bases lay between the germline ends. The length of the CDR3 is 12 residues. The CDR3 sequence: CSVAVSTDTQYF. CDR3 bases: TGCAGCGTTGCAGTTAGCACAGATACGCAGTATTTT.

The V gene is TRBV14, the J gene TRBJ2-1, with 7 bases identical to TRBD2. This CDR3 contains 14 residues. J gave up 4 bases and V 3 bases, and 3 bases lay outside the gene matches. From germline, CDR1 is SGHDN and CDR2 FVKESK. The chain's CDR3 is CASSQLGGYNEQFF. The CDR3 DNA reads as TGTGCCAGCAGCCAGTTGGGAGGGTACAATGAGCAGTTCTTC.

The V call is TRBV11-2, the J call TRBJ1-3; D unclear. V lost 3 bases to trimming and J lost 5 bases, with 14 bases between them. Germline CDR1 and CDR2: SGHAT and FQNNGV. The CDR3 extends over 15 amino acids. The chain's CDR3 is CASSFLGPGRNTIYF. CDR3 DNA sequence: TGTGCCAGCAGCTTCCTTGGGCCCGGGAGAAACACCATATATTTT.

The chain carries TRBV5-1 and TRBJ2-7, with D possibly being TRBD2 (7 bases). Germline V CDR1 and CDR2: SGHRS, YFSETQ. V was shortened by 0 bases and J by 2 bases, with 12 bases between the two germline ends. CDR3 length: 15 amino acids. The CDR3 region is CASSLAGGTTYEQYF. CDR3 sequence (DNA): TGCGCCAGCAGCTTGGCGGGGGGCACCACCTACGAGCAGTACTTC.

This chain joins TRBV6-5 and TRBJ1-2; D gene ambiguous. CDR1 is MNHEY and CDR2 is SVGAGI in the germline V gene. The CDR3 contains 14 residues. V dropped 2 bases and J dropped 7 bases, with 14 bases sitting between them. The CDR3, as DNA: TGTGCCAGCAGTTACAGGACCCAACTCTCTGGCTACACCTTC. Protein: CASSYRTQLSGYTF.